These 8 T cell receptor beta chains were sequenced from one sample in a study of shared clonotypes between healthy human individuals. Here immunoSEQ multiplex PCR was the method, and the copy in TCRdb shows in-frame clones only, minus some. The data hold 1.5 million to 2.5 million clones, with over 85% observed a single time. In the naive CD8 group, cells lacked CD45RO and were positively selected for CCR7, so terminally differentiated effector memory CD45RA+ cells were left out. Sequencing input: naive CD8+ T cells sorted from blood. These receptor sequences come from a man aged 18 to 29 in good health.

The genes are TRBV30 and TRBJ1-2; the match to TRBD1 covers 12 bases. This CDR3 is built from 14 residues. Germline CDR1 reads GTSNPN; CDR2 reads SVGIG (reference sequence). The V segment lost 8 bases and the J segment 3 bases; nucleotides outside the gene matches: 7. CDR3 nucleotide sequence: TGTGCCCGAGCGGGACAGGGGGCCGACTATGGCTACACCTTC. Protein product: CARAGQGADYGYTF.

The CDR3 DNA sequence: TGTGCCAGCAGCCTCATGGGTTCGGGATACGAGCAGTACTTC. Its protein product is CASSLMGSGYEQYF. This chain joins TRBV7-9 and TRBJ2-7, with D maybe TRBD2 (5 bases). V gave up 5 bases and J gave up 4 bases, with 15 bases separating them. Germline CDR1 and CDR2: SEHNR and FQNEAQ (reference sequence). This CDR3 spans 14 amino acids.

Of note for this clone: This sample includes further DNA sequences coding for the same CDR3. The rearrangement joins TRBV4-1 to TRBJ1-1; D is undetermined. Germline CDR1 is MGHRA and CDR2 is YSYEKL. The length of the CDR3 is 13 residues. Between the trimmed V and J ends, which lost 0 bases and 5 bases, there was a span of 7 bases. CDR3 loop: CASSQERATEAFF. As DNA, the CDR3 is TGCGCCAGCAGCCAAGAAAGAGCGACTGAAGCTTTCTTT.

V is TRBV7-3 and J is TRBJ2-3; a possible D gene is TRBD1 (6 bases). Trimming took off 5 bases at V and 4 bases at J, with 19 bases between the two ends. The CDR3 is 16 residues long. Looked up from germline, CDR1 is SGHTA and CDR2 is FQGTGA. In DNA form, the CDR3 reads TGTGCCAGCAGCCCAGGTATACAGGGCCGAGCAGATACGCAGTATTTT. Its protein is CASSPGIQGRADTQYF.

J is TRBJ1-5 and V is TRBV4-1; TRBD1 might be the D (5 bases). The CDR3 consists of 15 residues. The ends were cut back, 2 bases at V and 3 bases at J, with 11 bases in the middle. The V gene's germline CDR1 is MGHRA and CDR2 YSYEKL. In DNA form, the CDR3 reads TGCGCCAGCAGCCAACAAGGGGAGGTCAATCAGCCCCAGCATTTT. Its protein is CASSQQGEVNQPQHF.

The chain carries TRBV29-1 and TRBJ1-1; 7 bases agree with TRBD1. The J segment lost 3 bases and the V segment lost 4 bases, leaving 11 bases of the junction unmatched. Germline lookup yields CDR1 SQVTM and CDR2 ANQGSEA. The CDR3 loop spans 15 amino acids. CDR3 residues: CSVGTGSSGDTEAFF. CDR3 bases: TGCAGCGTTGGGACAGGCTCCTCTGGAGACACTGAAGCTTTCTTT.

The gene calls are TRBV5-5 and TRBJ1-1; D is uncertain. Germline assignment: CDR1 SGHKS and CDR2 YYEKEE (reference sequence). CDR3 length: 13 residues. Trimming shortened V by 0 bases and J by 1 base, and 4 bases separated the two germline ends. The CDR3 bases are TGTGCCAGCAGCTTGGGTAAGAACACTGAAGCTTTCTTT. Its protein product is CASSLGKNTEAFF.

This clone appeared a single time. The chain employs TRBV11-2 and TRBJ2-1; D is unresolved. Trimming removed 0 bases at V and 9 bases at J, with 21 bases between. This CDR3 is built from 17 residues. Germline CDR1 is SGHAT and CDR2 is FQNNGV. CDR3 DNA: TGTGCCAGCAGCTTAGATTCAATAGGGTCCCGGAGCGCTGAGCAGTTCTTC. Its translation: CASSLDSIGSRSAEQFF.